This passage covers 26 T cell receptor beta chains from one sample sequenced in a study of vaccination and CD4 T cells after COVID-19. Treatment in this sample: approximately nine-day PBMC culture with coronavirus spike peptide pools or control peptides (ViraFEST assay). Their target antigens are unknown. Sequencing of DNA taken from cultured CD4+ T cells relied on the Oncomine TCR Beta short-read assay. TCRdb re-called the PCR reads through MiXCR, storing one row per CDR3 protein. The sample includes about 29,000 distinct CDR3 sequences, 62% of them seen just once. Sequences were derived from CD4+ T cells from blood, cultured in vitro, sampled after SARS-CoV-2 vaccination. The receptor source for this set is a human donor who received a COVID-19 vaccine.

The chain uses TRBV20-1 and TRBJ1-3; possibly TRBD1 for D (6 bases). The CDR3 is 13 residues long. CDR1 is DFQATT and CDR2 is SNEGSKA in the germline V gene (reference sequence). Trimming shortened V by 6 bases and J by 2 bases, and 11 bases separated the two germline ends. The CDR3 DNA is TGCAGTGCCCTCGGGACAACTGGAAACACCATATATTTT. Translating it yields CSALGTTGNTIYF.

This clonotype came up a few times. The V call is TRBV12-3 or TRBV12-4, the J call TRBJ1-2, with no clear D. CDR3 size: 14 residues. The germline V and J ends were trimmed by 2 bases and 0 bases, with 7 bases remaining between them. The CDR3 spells CASSLLSANYGYTF. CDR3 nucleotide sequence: TGTGCCAGCAGTTTATTATCGGCTAACTATGGCTACACCTTC.

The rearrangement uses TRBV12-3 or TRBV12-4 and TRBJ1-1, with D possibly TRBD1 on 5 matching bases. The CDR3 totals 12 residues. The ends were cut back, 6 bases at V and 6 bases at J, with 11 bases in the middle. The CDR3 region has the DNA TGTGCCAGCAGCCCCGACAGCCCTGAAGCTTTCTTT. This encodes CASSPDSPEAFF.

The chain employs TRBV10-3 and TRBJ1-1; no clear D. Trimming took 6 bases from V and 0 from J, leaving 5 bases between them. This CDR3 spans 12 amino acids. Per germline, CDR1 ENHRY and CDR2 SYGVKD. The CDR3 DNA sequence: TGTGCCATCAGGGGGATGAACACTGAAGCTTTCTTT. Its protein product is CAIRGMNTEAFF.

CDR3 amino acids: CASFEGANTGELFF. CDR3 bases: TGTGCCAGCTTCGAAGGGGCGAACACCGGGGAGCTGTTTTTT. This chain connects TRBV6-1 to TRBJ2-2; tentatively, D is TRBD1 (5 bases). Trimming removed 8 bases from V and 0 bases from J, with 10 bases in between. Germline lookup yields CDR1 MNHNS and CDR2 SASEGT. The CDR3 runs 14 residues.

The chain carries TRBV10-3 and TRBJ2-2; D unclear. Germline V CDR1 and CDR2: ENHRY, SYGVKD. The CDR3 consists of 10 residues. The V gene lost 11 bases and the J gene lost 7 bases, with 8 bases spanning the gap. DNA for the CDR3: TGTGCCTCGGCCGGCGGGGAGCTGTTTTTT. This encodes CASAGGELFF.

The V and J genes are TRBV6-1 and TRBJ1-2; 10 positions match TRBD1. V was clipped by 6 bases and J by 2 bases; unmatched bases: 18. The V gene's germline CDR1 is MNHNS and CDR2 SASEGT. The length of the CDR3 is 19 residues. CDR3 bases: TGTGCCAGCAGGAACTGGGACAGGGGAAGAGGAACTGGGAACTATGGCTACACCTTC. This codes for CASRNWDRGRGTGNYGYTF.

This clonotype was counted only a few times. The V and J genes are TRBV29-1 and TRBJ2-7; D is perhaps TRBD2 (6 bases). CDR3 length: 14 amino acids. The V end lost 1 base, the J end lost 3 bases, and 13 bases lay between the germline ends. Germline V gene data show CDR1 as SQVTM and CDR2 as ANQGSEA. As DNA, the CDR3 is TGCAGCGTTGAAGCCGGCGGGACCGGCTACGAGCAGTACTTC. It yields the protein CSVEAGGTGYEQYF.

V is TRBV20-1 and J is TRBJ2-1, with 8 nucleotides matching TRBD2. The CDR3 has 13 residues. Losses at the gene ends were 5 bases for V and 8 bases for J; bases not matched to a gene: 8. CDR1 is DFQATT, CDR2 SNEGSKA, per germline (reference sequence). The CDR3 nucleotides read TGCAGTGCTTCGGGGGGGATGAGGTATGAGCAGTTCTTC. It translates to CSASGGMRYEQFF.

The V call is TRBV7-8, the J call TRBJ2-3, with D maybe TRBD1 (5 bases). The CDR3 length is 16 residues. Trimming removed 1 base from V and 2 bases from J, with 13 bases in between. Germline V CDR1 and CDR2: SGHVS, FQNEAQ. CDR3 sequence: CASSLGRLRATDTQYF. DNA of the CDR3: TGTGCCAGCAGCTTAGGGAGACTCAGGGCCACAGATACGCAGTATTTT.

Here the CDR3 reads CASSLQGRTYNEQFF. CDR3 in DNA: TGTGCCAGCAGTTTACAAGGGCGAACCTACAATGAGCAGTTCTTC. The V gene is TRBV2, the J gene TRBJ2-1, with D hard to call. The V end was cut by 5 bases, the J end by 2 bases, with 13 bases between. CDR3 length: 15 amino acids. Germline CDR1 and CDR2: SNHLY and FYNNEI.

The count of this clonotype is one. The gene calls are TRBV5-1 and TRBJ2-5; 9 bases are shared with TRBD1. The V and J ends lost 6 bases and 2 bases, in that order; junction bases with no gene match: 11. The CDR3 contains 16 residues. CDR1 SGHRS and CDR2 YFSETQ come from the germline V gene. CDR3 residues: CASTTTGGVRQETQYF. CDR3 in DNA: TGCGCCAGCACCACCACAGGGGGCGTGCGGCAAGAGACCCAGTACTTC.

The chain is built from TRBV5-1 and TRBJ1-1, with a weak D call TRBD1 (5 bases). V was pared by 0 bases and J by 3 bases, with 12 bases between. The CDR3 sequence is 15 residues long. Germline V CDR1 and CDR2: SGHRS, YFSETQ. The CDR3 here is CASSLGPQGDTEAFF. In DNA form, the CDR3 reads TGCGCCAGCAGCTTGGGACCCCAAGGGGACACTGAAGCTTTCTTT.

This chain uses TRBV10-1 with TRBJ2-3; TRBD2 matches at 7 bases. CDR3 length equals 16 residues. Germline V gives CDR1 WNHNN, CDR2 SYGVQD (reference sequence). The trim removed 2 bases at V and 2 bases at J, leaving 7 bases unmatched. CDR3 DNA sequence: TGCGCCAGCAGTGAGCAACCGCGGGGGACCACAGATACGCAGTATTTT. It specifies CASSEQPRGTTDTQYF.

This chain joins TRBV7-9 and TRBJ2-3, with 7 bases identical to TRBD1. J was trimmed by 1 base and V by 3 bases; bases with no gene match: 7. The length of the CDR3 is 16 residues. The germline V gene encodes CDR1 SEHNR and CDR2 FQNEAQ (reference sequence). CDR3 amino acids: CASSLIRDRGTDTQYF. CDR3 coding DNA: TGTGCCAGCAGCTTGATCCGGGACAGAGGCACAGATACGCAGTATTTT.

The CDR3 coding sequence is TGCAGTGCTAGAGATGGGACGAGCAATCAGCCCCAGCATTTT. This codes for CSARDGTSNQPQHF. The chain carries TRBV20-1 and TRBJ1-5, with D possibly being TRBD1 (5 bases). Germline V gene lookup returns CDR1 DFQATT and CDR2 SNEGSKA (reference sequence). This CDR3 is built from 14 residues. V lost 0 bases and J lost 1, with 7 bases in between.

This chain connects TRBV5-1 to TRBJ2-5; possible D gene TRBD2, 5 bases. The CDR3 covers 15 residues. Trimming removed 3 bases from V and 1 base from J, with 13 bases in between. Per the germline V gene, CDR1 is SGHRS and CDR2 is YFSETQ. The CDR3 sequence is CASSSPSRGQETQYF. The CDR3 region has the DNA TGCGCCAGCAGCTCGCCCTCTCGGGGCCAAGAGACCCAGTACTTC.

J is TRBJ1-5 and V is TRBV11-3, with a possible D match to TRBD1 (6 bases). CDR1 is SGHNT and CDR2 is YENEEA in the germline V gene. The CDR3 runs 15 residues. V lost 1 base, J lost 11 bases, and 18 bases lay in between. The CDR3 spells CASSLASGPAGAQHF. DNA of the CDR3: TGTGCCAGCAGCTTAGCCTCAGGGCCCGCAGGGGCCCAGCATTTT.

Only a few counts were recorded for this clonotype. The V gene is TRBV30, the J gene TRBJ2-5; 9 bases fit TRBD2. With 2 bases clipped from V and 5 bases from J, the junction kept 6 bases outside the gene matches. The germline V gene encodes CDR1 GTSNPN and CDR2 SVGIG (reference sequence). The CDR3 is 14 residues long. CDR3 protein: CAWSRSGGRETQYF. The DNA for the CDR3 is TGTGCCTGGAGTCGGAGCGGGGGGCGGGAGACCCAGTACTTC. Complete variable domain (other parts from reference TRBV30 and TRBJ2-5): SQTIHQWPATLVQPVGSPLSLECTVEGTSNPNLYWYRQAAGRGLQLLFYSVGIGQISSEVPQNLSASRPQDRQFILSSKKLLLSDSGFYLCAWSRSGGRETQYFGPGTRLLVL.

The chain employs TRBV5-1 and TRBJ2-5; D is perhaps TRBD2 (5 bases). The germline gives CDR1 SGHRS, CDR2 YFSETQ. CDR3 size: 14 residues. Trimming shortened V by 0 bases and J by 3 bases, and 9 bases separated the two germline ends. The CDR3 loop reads CASSLGGLEETQYF. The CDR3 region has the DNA TGCGCCAGCAGCTTGGGTGGACTCGAAGAGACCCAGTACTTC. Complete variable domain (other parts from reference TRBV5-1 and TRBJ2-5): KAGVTQTPRYLIKTRGQQVTLSCSPISGHRSVSWYQQTPGQGLQFLFEYFSETQRNKGNFPGRFSGRQFSNSRSEMNVSTLELGDSALYLCASSLGGLEETQYFGPGTRLLVL.

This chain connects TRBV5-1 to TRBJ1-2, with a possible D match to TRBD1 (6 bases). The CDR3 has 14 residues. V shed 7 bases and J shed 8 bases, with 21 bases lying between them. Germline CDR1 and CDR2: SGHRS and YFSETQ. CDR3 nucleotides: TGCGCCAGCGGGGACGGGGGCTCGGCCTACGGCTACACCTTC. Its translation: CASGDGGSAYGYTF.

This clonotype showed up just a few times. The CDR3 protein is CASRGSGRGGSPLHF. CDR3 in DNA: TGTGCCAGCAGGGGATCGGGCAGGGGGGGCTCACCCCTCCACTTT. This chain joins TRBV6-2 or TRBV6-3 and TRBJ1-6; 7 bases are a match to TRBD1. The length of the CDR3 is 15 residues. The germline gives CDR1 MNHEY, CDR2 SVGEGT. V was clipped by 6 bases and J by 10 bases; unmatched bases: 12.

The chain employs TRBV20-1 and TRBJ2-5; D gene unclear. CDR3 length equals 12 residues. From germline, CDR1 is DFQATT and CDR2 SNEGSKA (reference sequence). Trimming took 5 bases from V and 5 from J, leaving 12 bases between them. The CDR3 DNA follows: TGCAGTGCTCGAGGTCCAGCGGAGACCCAGTACTTC. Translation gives CSARGPAETQYF.

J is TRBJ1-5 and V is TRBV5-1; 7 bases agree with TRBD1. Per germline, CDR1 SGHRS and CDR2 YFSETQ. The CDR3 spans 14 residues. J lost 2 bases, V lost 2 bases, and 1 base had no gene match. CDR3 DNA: TGCGCCAGCAGCTTTACAGGGGGCAATCAGCCCCAGCATTTT. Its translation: CASSFTGGNQPQHF.

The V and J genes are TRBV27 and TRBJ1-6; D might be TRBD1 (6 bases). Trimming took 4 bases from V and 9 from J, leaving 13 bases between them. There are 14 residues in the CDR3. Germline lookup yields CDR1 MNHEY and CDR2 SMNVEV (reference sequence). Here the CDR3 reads CASSWSGEGSPLHF. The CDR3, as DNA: TGTGCCAGCAGTTGGTCAGGGGAGGGTTCACCCCTCCACTTT.

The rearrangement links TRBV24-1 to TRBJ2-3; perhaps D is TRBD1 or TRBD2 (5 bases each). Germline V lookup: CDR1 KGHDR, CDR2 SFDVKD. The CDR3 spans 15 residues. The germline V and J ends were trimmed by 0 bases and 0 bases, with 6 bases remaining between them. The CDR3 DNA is TGTGCCACCAGTGATTTGCGGGACAGCACAGATACGCAGTATTTT. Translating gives CATSDLRDSTDTQYF.